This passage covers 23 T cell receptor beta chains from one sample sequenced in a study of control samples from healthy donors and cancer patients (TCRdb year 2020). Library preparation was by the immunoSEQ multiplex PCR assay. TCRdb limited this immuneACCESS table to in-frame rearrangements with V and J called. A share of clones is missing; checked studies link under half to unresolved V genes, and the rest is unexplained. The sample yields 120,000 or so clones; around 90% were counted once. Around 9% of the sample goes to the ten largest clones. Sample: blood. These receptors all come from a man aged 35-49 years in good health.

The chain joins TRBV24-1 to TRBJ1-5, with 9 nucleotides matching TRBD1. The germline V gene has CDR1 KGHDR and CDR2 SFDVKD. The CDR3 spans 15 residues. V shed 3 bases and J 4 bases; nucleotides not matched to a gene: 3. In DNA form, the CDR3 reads TGTGCCACCAGTGATCGGACAGGGGCAAATCAGCCCCAGCATTTT. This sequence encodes CATSDRTGANQPQHF.

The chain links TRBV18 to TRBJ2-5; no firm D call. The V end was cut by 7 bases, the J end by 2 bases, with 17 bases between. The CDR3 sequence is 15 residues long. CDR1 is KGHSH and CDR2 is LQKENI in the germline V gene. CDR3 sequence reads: CASFVVRGPQETQYF. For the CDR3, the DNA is TGTGCCAGCTTCGTTGTGAGAGGTCCTCAAGAGACCCAGTACTTC.

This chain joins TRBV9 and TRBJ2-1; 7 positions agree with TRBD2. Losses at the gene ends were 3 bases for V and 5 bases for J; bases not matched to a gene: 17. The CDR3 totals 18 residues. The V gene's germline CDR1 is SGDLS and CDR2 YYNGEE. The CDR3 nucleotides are TGTGCCAGCAGCGCACCATTGAAAGCGGGGAATGGCCACAATGAGCAGTTCTTC. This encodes CASSAPLKAGNGHNEQFF.

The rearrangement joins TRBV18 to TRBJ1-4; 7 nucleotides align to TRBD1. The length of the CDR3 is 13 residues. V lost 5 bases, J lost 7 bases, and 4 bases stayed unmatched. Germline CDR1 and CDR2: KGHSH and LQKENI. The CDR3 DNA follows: TGTGCCAGCTCAACAAGACAGGGTGAAAAACTGTTTTTT. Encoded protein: CASSTRQGEKLFF.

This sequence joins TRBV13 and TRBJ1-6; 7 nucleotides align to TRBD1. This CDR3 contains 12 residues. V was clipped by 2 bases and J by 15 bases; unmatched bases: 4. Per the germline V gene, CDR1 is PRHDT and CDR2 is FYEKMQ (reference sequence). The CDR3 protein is CASSLTGDNLHF. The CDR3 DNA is TGTGCCAGCAGCTTAACAGGGGATAACCTCCACTTT.

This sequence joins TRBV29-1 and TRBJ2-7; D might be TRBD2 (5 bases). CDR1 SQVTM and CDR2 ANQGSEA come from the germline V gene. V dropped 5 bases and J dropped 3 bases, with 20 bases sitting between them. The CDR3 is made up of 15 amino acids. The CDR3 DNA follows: TGCAGCGTTCGACTCCAAGGACGGGAATTCTACGAGCAGTACTTC. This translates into CSVRLQGREFYEQYF.

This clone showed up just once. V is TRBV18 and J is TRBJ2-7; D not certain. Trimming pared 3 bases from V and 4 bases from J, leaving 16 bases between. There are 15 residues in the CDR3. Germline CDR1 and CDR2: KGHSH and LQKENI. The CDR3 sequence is CASSPIKQHLYEQYF. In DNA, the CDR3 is TGTGCCAGCTCACCTATTAAGCAGCATTTATACGAGCAGTACTTC.

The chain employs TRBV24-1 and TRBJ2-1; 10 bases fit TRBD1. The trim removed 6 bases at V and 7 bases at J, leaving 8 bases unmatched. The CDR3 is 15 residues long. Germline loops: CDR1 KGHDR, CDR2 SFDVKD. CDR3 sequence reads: CATSSWTGGLNEQFF. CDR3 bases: TGTGCCACCAGTTCTTGGACAGGGGGGTTAAATGAGCAGTTCTTC.

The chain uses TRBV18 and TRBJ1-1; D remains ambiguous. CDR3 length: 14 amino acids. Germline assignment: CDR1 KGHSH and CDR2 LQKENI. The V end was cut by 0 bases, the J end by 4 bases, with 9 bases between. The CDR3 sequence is CASSPPPGGTEAFF. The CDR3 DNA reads TGTGCCAGCTCACCACCGCCCGGCGGCACTGAAGCTTTCTTT.

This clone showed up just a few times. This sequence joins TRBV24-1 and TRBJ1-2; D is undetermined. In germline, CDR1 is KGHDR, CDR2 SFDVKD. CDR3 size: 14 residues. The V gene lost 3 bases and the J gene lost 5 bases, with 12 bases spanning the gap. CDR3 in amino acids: CATSDASGGYGYTF. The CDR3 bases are TGTGCCACCAGTGATGCCTCAGGAGGATATGGCTACACCTTC.

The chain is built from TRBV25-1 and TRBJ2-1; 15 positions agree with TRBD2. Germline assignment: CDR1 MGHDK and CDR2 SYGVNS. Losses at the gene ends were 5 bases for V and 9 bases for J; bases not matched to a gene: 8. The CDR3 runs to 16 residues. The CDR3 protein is CASSPPGLAGGSEQFF. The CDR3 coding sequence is TGTGCCAGCAGTCCTCCGGGACTAGCGGGGGGTTCTGAGCAGTTCTTC.

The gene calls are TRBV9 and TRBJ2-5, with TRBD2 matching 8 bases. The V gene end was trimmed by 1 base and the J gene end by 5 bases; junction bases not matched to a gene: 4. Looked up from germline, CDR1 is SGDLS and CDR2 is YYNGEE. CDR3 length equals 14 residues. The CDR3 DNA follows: TGTGCCAGCAGCGTACGGGGGGGGGCCGAGACCCAGTACTTC. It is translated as CASSVRGGAETQYF.

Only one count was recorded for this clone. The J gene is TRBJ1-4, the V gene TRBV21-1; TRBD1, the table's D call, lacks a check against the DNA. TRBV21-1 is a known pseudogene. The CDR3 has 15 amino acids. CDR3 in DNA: TGTGCCAGCAGCAATTTGGGGACAGACCGGGAAAAACTGTTTTTT. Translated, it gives CASSNLGTDREKLFF.

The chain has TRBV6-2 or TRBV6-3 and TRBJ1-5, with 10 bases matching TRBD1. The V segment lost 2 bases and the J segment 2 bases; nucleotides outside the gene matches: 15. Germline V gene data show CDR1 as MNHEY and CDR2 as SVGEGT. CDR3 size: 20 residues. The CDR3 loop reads CASSYRQTGQGFFGNQPQHF. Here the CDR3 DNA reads TGTGCCAGCAGTTACAGACAAACGGGACAGGGGTTTTTCGGCAATCAGCCCCAGCATTTT.

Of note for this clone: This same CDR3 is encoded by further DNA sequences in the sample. CDR3 residues: CASSEGDEQFF. In DNA, the CDR3 is TGTGCCAGCAGTGAGGGGGATGAGCAGTTCTTC. The rearrangement links TRBV25-1 to TRBJ2-1; either TRBD1 or TRBD2 may fit D (5 bases each). Germline-derived CDR1 and CDR2 are MGHDK and SYGVNS. The CDR3 extends over 11 amino acids. Trimming shortened V by 3 bases and J by 8 bases, and 5 bases separated the two germline ends.

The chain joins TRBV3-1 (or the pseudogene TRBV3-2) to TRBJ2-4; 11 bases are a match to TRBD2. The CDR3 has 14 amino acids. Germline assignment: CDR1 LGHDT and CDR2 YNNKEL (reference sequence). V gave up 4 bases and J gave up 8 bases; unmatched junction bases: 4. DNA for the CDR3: TGTGCCAGCAGCCCAATAGCGGGGGGGGACATTCAGTACTTC. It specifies CASSPIAGGDIQYF.

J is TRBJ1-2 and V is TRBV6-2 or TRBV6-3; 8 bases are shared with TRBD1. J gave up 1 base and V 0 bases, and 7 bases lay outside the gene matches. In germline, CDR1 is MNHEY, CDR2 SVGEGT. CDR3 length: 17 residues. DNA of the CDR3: TGTGCCAGCAGTTACTCCCGTCGAGGACAGGGTAACTATGGCTACACCTTC. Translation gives CASSYSRRGQGNYGYTF.

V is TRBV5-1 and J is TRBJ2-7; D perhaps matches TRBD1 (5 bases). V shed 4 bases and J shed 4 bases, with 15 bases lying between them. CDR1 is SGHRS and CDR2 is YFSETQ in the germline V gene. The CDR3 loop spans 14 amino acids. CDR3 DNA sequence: TGCGCCAGCAGCCCAAGTCAGGGTTGGTACGAGCAGTACTTC. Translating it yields CASSPSQGWYEQYF. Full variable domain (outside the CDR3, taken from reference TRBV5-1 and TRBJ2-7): KAGVTQTPRYLIKTRGQQVTLSCSPISGHRSVSWYQQTPGQGLQFLFEYFSETQRNKGNFPGRFSGRQFSNSRSEMNVSTLELGDSALYLCASSPSQGWYEQYFGPGTRLTVT.

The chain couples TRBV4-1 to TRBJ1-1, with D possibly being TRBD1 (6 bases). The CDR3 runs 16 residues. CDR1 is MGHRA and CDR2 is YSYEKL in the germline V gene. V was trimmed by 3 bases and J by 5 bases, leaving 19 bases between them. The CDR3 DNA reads TGCGCCAGCAGCCAGATAGGAGAGGGGGTTCGAACTGAAGCTTTCTTT. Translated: CASSQIGEGVRTEAFF.

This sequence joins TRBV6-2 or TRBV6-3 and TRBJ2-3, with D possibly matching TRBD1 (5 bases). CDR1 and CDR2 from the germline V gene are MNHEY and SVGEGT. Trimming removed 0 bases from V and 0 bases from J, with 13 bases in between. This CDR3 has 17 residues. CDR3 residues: CASSYSTRQWSTDTQYF. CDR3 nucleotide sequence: TGTGCCAGCAGTTACTCCACCCGACAGTGGAGCACAGATACGCAGTATTTT.

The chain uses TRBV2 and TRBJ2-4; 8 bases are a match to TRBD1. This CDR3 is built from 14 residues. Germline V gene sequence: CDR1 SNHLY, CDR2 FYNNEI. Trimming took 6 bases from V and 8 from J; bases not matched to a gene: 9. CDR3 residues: CASRTTGAVDIQYF. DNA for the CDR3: TGTGCCAGCAGGACGACAGGGGCAGTAGACATTCAGTACTTC.

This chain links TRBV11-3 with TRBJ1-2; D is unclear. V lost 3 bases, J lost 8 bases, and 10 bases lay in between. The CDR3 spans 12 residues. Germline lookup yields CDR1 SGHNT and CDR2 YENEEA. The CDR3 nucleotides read TGTGCCAGCAGCTTGTCAAGGGAAGGCTACACCTTC. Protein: CASSLSREGYTF.

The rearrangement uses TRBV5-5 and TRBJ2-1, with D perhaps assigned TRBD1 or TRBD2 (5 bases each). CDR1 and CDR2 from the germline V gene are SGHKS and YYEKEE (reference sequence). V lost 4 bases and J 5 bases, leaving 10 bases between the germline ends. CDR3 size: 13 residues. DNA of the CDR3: TGTGCCAGCAGCAGATCGGGACACAATGAGCAGTTCTTC. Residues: CASSRSGHNEQFF.